This passage covers 24 T cell receptor beta chains from one sample sequenced in a study of Graves' ophthalmopathy and Graves' hyperthyroidism. TCR beta CDR3 amplification used RNA transcripts. An opening RT-PCR round employed HTBI primers and preceded a second-round multiplex PCR. Via MiXCR, TCRdb re-called the multiplex PCR reads, giving one row per CDR3 protein. The repertoire has more than 300,000 distinct CDR3 sequences, 15% of them found once; the top ten carry approximately 7%. The specimen was peripheral blood. Receptors originate from a woman aged 18-29 years with stable Graves' hyperthyroidism.

As regards this clonotype: A much larger clonotype is one base distant, so this may be a read error. The rearrangement links TRBV7-9 to TRBJ1-2; D is perhaps TRBD1 (5 bases). V lost 7 bases and J lost 3, with 15 bases in between. Germline V gene sequence: CDR1 SEHNR, CDR2 FQNEAQ (reference sequence). The CDR3 totals 14 residues. The CDR3 nucleotides are TGTGCCAGCATCCGCGCAGGGCCTGACTATGGCTACACCTTC. Its protein product is CASIRAGPDYGYTF. The full variable domain, with the rest looked up from reference TRBV7-9 and TRBJ1-2, is DTGVSQNPRHKITKRGQNVTFRCDPISEHNRLYWYRQTLGQGPEFLTYFQNEAQLEKSRLLSDRFSAERPKGSFSTLEIQRTEQGDSAMYLCASIRAGPDYGYTFGSGTRLTVV.

This clonotype was observed at least ten times. This chain uses TRBV12-3 or TRBV12-4 with TRBJ2-7; 7 nucleotides agree with TRBD2. This CDR3 is built from 13 residues. With V trimmed by 3 bases and J by 6 bases, 5 bases remained unmatched. CDR3 residues: CASSFSSGTEQYF. The CDR3 region has the DNA TGTGCCAGCAGTTTCAGCAGCGGGACCGAGCAGTACTTC.

This clonotype was detected ten times or more. The chain carries TRBV6-5 and TRBJ1-2; 8 bases are a match to TRBD1. With V trimmed by 6 bases and J by 8 bases, 5 bases remained unmatched. The CDR3 is made up of 12 amino acids. CDR1 is MNHEY, CDR2 SVGAGI, per germline. Here the CDR3 reads CASSQTGGGYTF. CDR3 nucleotide sequence: TGTGCCAGCAGCCAAACAGGGGGAGGCTACACCTTC.

Ten or more counts support this clonotype. The chain combines TRBV9 with TRBJ1-2; a possible D gene is TRBD1 (5 bases). V gave up 3 bases and J gave up 4 bases, with 10 bases separating them. The CDR3 contains 13 residues. Looked up from germline, CDR1 is SGDLS and CDR2 is YYNGEE. The CDR3, as DNA: TGTGCCAGCAGCGCTGGGGGTCCCTATGGCTACACCTTC. It encodes CASSAGGPYGYTF.

This clonotype was found many times. The gene calls are TRBV6-5 and TRBJ2-2; D is perhaps TRBD2 (5 bases). V lost 0 bases and J 2 bases, leaving 7 bases between the germline ends. Germline assignment: CDR1 MNHEY and CDR2 SVGAGI. The CDR3 totals 15 residues. The CDR3 loop is CASSYSTTNTGELFF. Here the CDR3 DNA reads TGTGCCAGCAGTTACTCGACTACAAACACCGGGGAGCTGTTTTTT.

This clonotype was observed a few times. V is TRBV12-3 or TRBV12-4 and J is TRBJ1-4, with 7 nucleotides matching TRBD1. CDR3 size: 15 residues. V lost 6 bases to trimming and J lost 6 bases; unmatched junction nucleotides: 10. CDR3 in DNA: TGTGCCAGCAGCCCTGAGCCCGGGACAGATGAAAAACTGTTTTTT. It yields the protein CASSPEPGTDEKLFF.

Of note for this clonotype: A single base separates this from a much larger clone, so it may be a read error. The DNA is omitted, as the CDR3 cannot be located on it reliably, and the CDR3 follows TCRdb's listing. V gene TRBV29-1 combines with J gene TRBJ1-2; no DNA check was done on the table's D call, TRBD1. CDR1 is SQVTM, CDR2 ANQGSEA, per germline. The CDR3 adds up to 13 amino acids, both ends counted. CDR3 loop: CSVGAGSNYGYIF.

The rearrangement uses TRBV19 and TRBJ1-5; tentative D call: TRBD1 (5 bases). CDR1 is LNHDA, CDR2 SQIVND, per germline (reference sequence). V was pared by 4 bases and J by 3 bases, with 10 bases between. This CDR3 spans 14 amino acids. This CDR3 is CASSTRGLNQPQHF. The CDR3 nucleotides read TGTGCCAGTAGTACCCGGGGCCTCAATCAGCCCCAGCATTTT.

This clonotype came up once. A read error may explain this, as a much larger clone is one base away. The V call is TRBV7-9, the J call TRBJ2-4; no clear D. V was pared by 1 base and J by 13 bases, with 20 bases between. Germline V gene lookup returns CDR1 SEHNR and CDR2 FQNEAQ (reference sequence). The CDR3 length is 15 residues. The CDR3 spells CASSLGVGTAATQYF. The CDR3 DNA reads as TGTGCCAGCAGCTTAGGGGTGGGAACGGCTGCCACCCAGTACTTC.

This clonotype was recorded at least ten times. This chain links TRBV7-8 with TRBJ1-1; D unresolved. The V gene lost 0 bases and the J gene lost 8 bases, with 4 bases spanning the gap. CDR3 length: 11 amino acids. The V gene's germline CDR1 is SGHVS and CDR2 FQNEAQ. CDR3 loop: CASSLAGEAFF. CDR3 in DNA: TGTGCCAGCAGCTTAGCAGGGGAAGCTTTCTTT.

Ten or more counts support this clonotype. The chain links TRBV12-3 or TRBV12-4 to TRBJ2-5, with unresolved D. Trimming pared 3 bases from V and 4 bases from J, leaving 9 bases between. The CDR3 consists of 13 residues. CDR3 residues: CASSLWGRETQYF. CDR3 sequence (DNA): TGTGCCAGCAGTTTGTGGGGAAGAGAGACCCAGTACTTC.

This clonotype was seen ten or more times. The V and J genes are TRBV6-5 and TRBJ1-6; D gene ambiguous. CDR3 length: 13 amino acids. Germline assignment: CDR1 MNHEY and CDR2 SVGAGI. V lost 2 bases to trimming and J lost 9 bases, with 8 bases between them. The CDR3 protein is CASSYGRGSPLHF. The CDR3 region has the DNA TGTGCCAGCAGTTACGGTAGAGGTTCACCCCTCCACTTT.

The rearrangement uses TRBV6-1 and TRBJ1-1; no firm D call. The CDR3 loop spans 12 amino acids. Trimming left V 3 bases short and J 8 bases short, with 10 bases between. The germline CDR1 and CDR2 sequences are MNHNS and SASEGT. The CDR3 here is CASSEWSEEAFF. CDR3 DNA: TGTGCCAGCAGTGAGTGGTCGGAAGAAGCTTTCTTT.

The chain couples TRBV6-5 to TRBJ1-1; D is perhaps TRBD1 (6 bases). The CDR3 totals 16 residues. Germline assignment: CDR1 MNHEY and CDR2 SVGAGI. Trimming shortened V by 4 bases and J by 4 bases, and 19 bases separated the two germline ends. This CDR3 reads CASSLARGAAGTEAFF. CDR3 DNA sequence: TGTGCCAGCAGTTTGGCGAGGGGGGCGGCGGGCACTGAAGCTTTCTTT.

This chain uses TRBV6-2 or TRBV6-3 with TRBJ1-5; D not certain. Germline V gives CDR1 MNHEY, CDR2 SVGEGT. The CDR3 contains 16 residues. Trimming stripped 6 bases from V and 0 bases from J, with 15 bases between. CDR3 in amino acids: CASSNLGRNSNQPQHF. CDR3 DNA: TGTGCCAGCAGCAACCTTGGACGGAATAGCAATCAGCCCCAGCATTTT.

This clonotype was detected many times. A read error may explain this, as a much larger clone is one base away. The gene calls are TRBV12-3 or TRBV12-4 and TRBJ1-5, with D unresolved. The CDR3 runs 12 residues. The V end lost 3 bases, the J end lost 6 bases, and 6 bases lay between the germline ends. DNA for the CDR3: TGTGCCAGCAGTTTTTGGGGTCAGCCCCAGCATTTT. The encoded protein is CASSFWGQPQHF.

This clonotype showed up many times. DNA of the CDR3: TGTGCCACCAGTGATAGCGGGCGAAGCTCCTACGAGCAGTACTTC. Translated: CATSDSGRSSYEQYF. The rearrangement links TRBV24-1 to TRBJ2-7; weak D call: TRBD2 (6 bases). Trimming left V 3 bases short and J 0 bases short, with 11 bases between. This CDR3 contains 15 residues. CDR1 and CDR2 from the germline V gene are KGHDR and SFDVKD.

This clonotype was detected ten times or more. The chain employs TRBV27 and TRBJ1-2; TRBD1 agrees at 8 bases. Losses at the gene ends were 5 bases for V and 4 bases for J; bases not matched to a gene: 15. The germline gives CDR1 MNHEY, CDR2 SMNVEV (reference sequence). This CDR3 has 17 residues. CDR3 DNA sequence: TGTGCCAGCAGTCGTCGGACAGGGACGGGCTTGGGCTATGGCTACACCTTC. Encoded protein: CASSRRTGTGLGYGYTF.

This chain links TRBV24-1 with TRBJ1-1; D is unresolved. The ends were cut back, 1 base at V and 5 bases at J, with 7 bases in the middle. This CDR3 has 13 amino acids. The V gene's germline CDR1 is KGHDR and CDR2 SFDVKD. CDR3: CATSDFGETEAFF. Written as DNA, the CDR3 is TGTGCCACCAGTGATTTTGGGGAAACTGAAGCTTTCTTT.

This clonotype appeared many times. This rearrangement joins TRBV11-2 to TRBJ2-7; D could derive from TRBD1 or TRBD2 (6 bases each). Per the germline V gene, CDR1 is SGHAT and CDR2 is FQNNGV. Trimming removed 4 bases from V and 6 bases from J, with 19 bases in between. The CDR3 spans 15 residues. This CDR3 reads CASSSPRGRALEQYF. CDR3 nucleotide sequence: TGTGCCAGCAGCTCTCCTCGGGGGCGGGCCCTCGAGCAGTACTTC.

This clonotype was seen at least ten times. The chain has TRBV28 and TRBJ1-1, with D maybe TRBD1 (6 bases). CDR1 and CDR2 (germline): MDHEN, SYDVKM. Trimming stripped 5 bases from V and 6 bases from J, with 13 bases between. The CDR3 length is 13 residues. The CDR3 loop reads CASSKRTDAEAFF. CDR3 DNA sequence: TGTGCCAGCAGTAAACGGACAGACGCTGAAGCTTTCTTT.

This clonotype was seen at least ten times. The rearrangement links TRBV12-3 or TRBV12-4 to TRBJ1-1; no firm D call. CDR3 length: 14 amino acids. Trimming stripped 6 bases from V and 7 bases from J, with 18 bases between. The CDR3 sequence: CASSPGLRRGEAFF. CDR3 in DNA: TGTGCCAGCAGCCCGGGCCTAAGACGGGGTGAAGCTTTCTTT.

This clonotype came up many times. The chain is built from TRBV12-3 or TRBV12-4 and TRBJ2-5; 11 bases agree with TRBD1. V lost 5 bases and J lost 5; bases outside the gene matches: 7. CDR3 length: 15 residues. The CDR3 loop is CASSPWDRGKETQYF. CDR3 in DNA: TGTGCCAGCAGTCCTTGGGACAGGGGGAAGGAGACCCAGTACTTC.

This clonotype was observed many times. The chain has TRBV20-1 and TRBJ1-1, with TRBD1 as a possible D gene (5 bases). The CDR3 has 11 residues. Germline values: CDR1 DFQATT, CDR2 SNEGSKA (reference sequence). Trimming removed 6 bases from V and 6 bases from J, with 11 bases in between. DNA of the CDR3: TGCAGTGCAACAGGTTTCTCTGAAGCTTTCTTT. Protein: CSATGFSEAFF.